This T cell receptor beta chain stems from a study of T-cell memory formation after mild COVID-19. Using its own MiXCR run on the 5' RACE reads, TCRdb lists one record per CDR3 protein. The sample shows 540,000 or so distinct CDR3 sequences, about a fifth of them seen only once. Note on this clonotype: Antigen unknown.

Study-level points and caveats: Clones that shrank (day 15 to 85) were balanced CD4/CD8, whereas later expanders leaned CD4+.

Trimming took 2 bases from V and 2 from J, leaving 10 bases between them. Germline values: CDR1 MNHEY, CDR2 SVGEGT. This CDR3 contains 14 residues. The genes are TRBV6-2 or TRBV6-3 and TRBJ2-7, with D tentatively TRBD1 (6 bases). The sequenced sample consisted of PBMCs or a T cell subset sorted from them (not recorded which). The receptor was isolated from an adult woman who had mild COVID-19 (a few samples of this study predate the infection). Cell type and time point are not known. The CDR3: CASSYGQGPYEQYF. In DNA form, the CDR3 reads TGTGCCAGCAGTTACGGTCAGGGGCCCTACGAGCAGTACTTC.